This TCR beta chain was obtained from a study of T cells in Graves' hyperthyroidism and ophthalmopathy. Study-level points and caveats: Blood also carried most thyroid clonotypes expanded above 0.001.

In its sample, this clonotype was seen a few times. The antigen is not known. There are 14 residues in the CDR3. Germline loops: CDR1 SGDLS, CDR2 YYNGEE. Trimming removed 0 bases from V and 5 bases from J; junction bases left unmatched: 2. TCR beta CDR3 regions were amplified from RNA transcripts. The HTBI primer set served for first-round RT-PCR of the TCR CDR3. TCRdb re-analysed the multiplex PCR reads in MiXCR, keeping a single row per CDR3 protein. The data contain approximately 870,000 distinct CDR3 sequences, 38% of them singletons. Together with thyroid ultrasound, orbital computed tomography, serum thyroxine and TRAb, clinical symptoms were used for diagnoses.

This chain connects TRBV9 to TRBJ1-1, with 9 bases that match TRBD1. This TCR was sampled from a man in his late teens or twenties with Graves' hyperthyroidism. Sequencing used blood. The DNA of the CDR3 is TGTGCCAGCAGCGTAGTGACAGGGGGAACTGAAGCTTTCTTT. Residues: CASSVVTGGTEAFF.